This entry lists 27 T cell receptor beta chains sequenced from one sample in a study of blood T cells in healthy people across ages. Primers used in a second PCR of about 6 to 11 cycles were a sample-barcoded 5' primer and a J-beta primer mix. TCRdb independently ran MiXCR on the 5' RACE reads; one entry per CDR3 protein. The sample lists roughly 800,000 distinct CDR3 sequences, about 25% occurring once. This sample was also put to use in a study of T cells of mothers and their children.

The material sequenced was blood. The origin of the receptors is a boy younger than 18 in good health.

This clonotype was found a few times. The J gene is TRBJ1-4, the V gene TRBV7-6; weak D call: TRBD1 (6 bases). The V gene lost 5 bases and the J gene lost 7 bases, with 17 bases spanning the gap. The length of the CDR3 is 15 residues. Germline assignment: CDR1 SGHVS and CDR2 FNYEAQ. This CDR3 is CASSPEGGPGEKLFF. The CDR3 DNA reads as TGTGCCAGCAGCCCCGAGGGGGGGCCGGGTGAAAAACTGTTTTTT.

This clonotype has just a few counts. Germline and junction disagree at one end, which may indicate a read error. The V and J genes are TRBV20-1 and TRBJ2-7, with 13 bases aligning to TRBD2. Germline V gene sequence: CDR1 DFQATT, CDR2 SNEGSKA (reference sequence). This CDR3 contains 14 residues. Here the CDR3 reads CSAWTSGGSYKQYF. DNA for the CDR3: TGCAGTGCTTGGACTAGCGGGGGTTCCTACAAGCAGTACTTC.

The chain combines TRBV6-2 or TRBV6-3 with TRBJ2-5, with D tentatively TRBD2 (5 bases). The J call may be mistaken, given a closer DNA end match to TRBJ2-1. This CDR3 has 12 residues. CDR1 is MNHEY and CDR2 is SVGEGT in the germline V gene. The CDR3 nucleotides are TGTGCCAGCAGTAACCGGGGTCTTGAGCAGTTCTTC. Protein: CASSNRGLEQFF.

The chain carries TRBV29-1 and TRBJ1-1; D is possibly TRBD1 (5 bases). Between the trimmed V and J ends, which lost 4 bases and 5 bases, there was a span of 14 bases. The germline gives CDR1 SQVTM, CDR2 ANQGSEA. The CDR3 loop spans 13 amino acids. The CDR3 reads CSVVGVLVTEAFF. CDR3 DNA: TGCAGCGTTGTGGGGGTACTGGTGACTGAAGCTTTCTTT.

The CDR3 spells CASSIVAGRELFF. CDR3 in DNA: TGTGCCAGTAGTATAGTCGCCGGGCGGGAGCTGTTTTTT. The genes are TRBV19 and TRBJ2-2; D is unclear. The germline V and J ends were trimmed by 1 base and 9 bases, with 9 bases remaining between them. The CDR3 has 13 residues. Per germline, CDR1 LNHDA and CDR2 SQIVND (reference sequence).

The J gene is TRBJ2-5, the V gene TRBV11-2; a weak D match, TRBD2 (6 bases). The germline gives CDR1 SGHAT, CDR2 FQNNGV. Between the trimmed V and J ends, which lost 1 base and 6 bases, there was a span of 15 bases. The CDR3 runs 15 residues. The chain's CDR3 is CASSLASRGGKTQYF. CDR3 nucleotides: TGTGCCAGCAGCTTAGCTAGCAGAGGAGGGAAGACCCAGTACTTC.

This clonotype was counted only a few times. The chain recombines TRBV29-1 with TRBJ2-1; 7 bases match TRBD1. This CDR3 has 14 residues. With V trimmed by 5 bases and J by 0 bases, 4 bases remained unmatched. Germline V gives CDR1 SQVTM, CDR2 ANQGSEA. CDR3 sequence: CSVPQGSSYNEQFF. The CDR3 bases are TGCAGCGTTCCACAGGGGAGCTCCTACAATGAGCAGTTCTTC.

This chain connects TRBV7-2 to TRBJ2-5; 11 bases are shared with TRBD2. V shed 4 bases, J shed 13 bases, and the junction held 8 bases outside the gene matches. The length of the CDR3 is 13 residues. From germline, CDR1 is SGHTA and CDR2 FQGNSA. The CDR3 protein is CASSYGTSGPLYF. As DNA, the CDR3 is TGTGCCAGCAGCTACGGGACTAGCGGTCCCTTGTACTTC.

This clonotype came up many times. The V and J genes are TRBV7-2 and TRBJ2-5, with D possibly matching TRBD2 (6 bases). The CDR3 is 13 amino acids. Germline-derived CDR1 and CDR2 are SGHTA and FQGNSA. The V end lost 5 bases, the J end lost 5 bases, and 12 bases lay between the germline ends. The CDR3 loop reads CASSLSGGETQYF. In nucleotides, the CDR3 is TGTGCCAGCAGCCTTAGCGGAGGGGAGACCCAGTACTTC.

The V gene is TRBV3-1, the J gene TRBJ1-2; 9 positions agree with TRBD1. Trimming cost V 2 bases and J 3 bases; bases outside gene matches: 10. The CDR3 has 17 residues. The germline V gene encodes CDR1 LGHDT and CDR2 YNNKEL (reference sequence). The CDR3 region is CASSQSLRDRVDYGYTF. The CDR3 DNA reads as TGTGCCAGCAGCCAATCTCTCCGGGACAGGGTGGACTATGGCTACACCTTC.

The chain carries TRBV7-2 and TRBJ1-5; 7 bases fit TRBD1. This CDR3 region has 13 residues. Germline-derived CDR1 and CDR2 are SGHTA and FQGNSA. V lost 4 bases to trimming and J lost 6 bases; unmatched junction nucleotides: 3. CDR3 DNA: TGTGCCAGCAGCTCAGGGGGGACTCAGCCCCAGCATTTT. This translates into CASSSGGTQPQHF.

The sample holds a few counts of this clonotype. The chain carries TRBV28 and TRBJ1-2, with TRBD1 identical over 9 bases. This CDR3 region has 15 residues. The germline V gene has CDR1 MDHEN and CDR2 SYDVKM. V gave up 3 bases and J gave up 9 bases; unmatched junction bases: 11. CDR3 residues: CASSFPDRGLGSYTF. In DNA form, the CDR3 reads TGTGCCAGCAGTTTCCCGGACAGGGGTCTCGGAAGCTACACCTTC.

This clonotype occurred a few times. The V gene is TRBV7-8, the J gene TRBJ2-5; 8 positions agree with TRBD2. The CDR3 spans 16 residues. Trimming cost V 6 bases and J 0 bases; bases outside gene matches: 9. The germline gives CDR1 SGHVS, CDR2 FQNEAQ. CDR3 in amino acids: CASSRGGLTHQETQYF. CDR3 DNA: TGTGCCAGCAGTCGGGGGGGCCTAACTCACCAAGAGACCCAGTACTTC.

The chain links TRBV29-1 to TRBJ2-3, with a weak D call TRBD1 (6 bases). The germline CDR1 and CDR2 sequences are SQVTM and ANQGSEA. The CDR3 is made up of 17 amino acids. V lost 8 bases, J lost 1 base, and 25 bases lay in between. The CDR3 DNA follows: TGCAGCTTAATCATTGCTTCGAGACAGGAGGGCACAGATACGCAGTATTTT. Its translation is CSLIIASRQEGTDTQYF.

V gene TRBV7-2 combines with J gene TRBJ2-1, with 8 nucleotides matching TRBD2. The germline gives CDR1 SGHTA, CDR2 FQGNSA. V was pared by 1 base and J by 8 bases, with 7 bases of the junction left unmatched. This CDR3 spans 15 amino acids. The CDR3 loop reads CASSLGLAGVDEQFF. The CDR3 nucleotides are TGTGCCAGCAGCTTAGGGCTAGCGGGCGTTGATGAGCAGTTCTTC.

The CDR3 protein is CASSSGDRLFF. The CDR3 nucleotides are TGTGCCAGCAGCTCTGGAGACAGGCTGTTTTTT. The rearrangement joins TRBV2 to TRBJ1-4; weak D call: TRBD1 (6 bases). The CDR3 has 11 amino acids. Germline V CDR1 and CDR2: SNHLY, FYNNEI. Trimming cost V 6 bases and J 14 bases, with 13 bases left between them.

In this sample, this clonotype turned up a few times. This rearrangement joins TRBV9 to TRBJ2-7; D gene unclear. The germline CDR1 and CDR2 sequences are SGDLS and YYNGEE. V was pared by 0 bases and J by 3 bases, with 10 bases between. This CDR3 has 14 amino acids. CDR3: CASSVASQNYEQYF. CDR3 coding DNA: TGTGCCAGCAGCGTAGCTAGTCAGAACTACGAGCAGTACTTC.

The sample holds many counts of this clonotype. The V and J genes are TRBV5-6 and TRBJ2-5, with TRBD2 matching 11 bases. The junction had 3 bases not matched to a gene; V was cut back by 0 bases and J by 2 bases. There are 16 residues in the CDR3. CDR1 SGHDT and CDR2 YYEEEE come from the germline V gene. The CDR3 DNA is TGTGCCAGCAGCTTGGGAGTAGCGGGAGGGCAAGAGACCCAGTACTTC. It codes for CASSLGVAGGQETQYF.

In regard to this clonotype: The junction departs from the called germline gene at one end, perhaps through a read error. For the CDR3, the DNA is TGTGCCAGCAGCTCAAACAGGGACGGCTACGCCTTC. As protein: CASSSNRDGYAF. The gene calls are TRBV5-6 and TRBJ1-2; tentatively, D is TRBD1 (6 bases). Looked up from germline, CDR1 is SGHDT and CDR2 is YYEEEE. The CDR3 has 12 amino acids.

In this sample, this clonotype turned up a few times. The V gene is TRBV7-6, the J gene TRBJ2-3; 8 bases fit TRBD2. V shed 4 bases, J shed 2 bases, and the junction held 11 bases outside the gene matches. The CDR3 contains 17 residues. CDR1 is SGHVS and CDR2 is FNYEAQ in the germline V gene. The CDR3 DNA is TGTGCCAGCAGCTCCCCCCCCGGGGGGGGATACACAGATACGCAGTATTTT. It codes for CASSSPPGGGYTDTQYF. The variable domain in full, completed from reference TRBV7-6 and TRBJ2-3, reads GAGVSQSPRYKVTKRGQDVALRCDPISGHVSLYWYRQALGQGPEFLTYFNYEAQQDKSGLPNDRFSAERPEGSISTLTIQRTEQRDSAMYRCASSSPPGGGYTDTQYFGPGTRLTVL.

The chain couples TRBV29-1 to TRBJ2-7; the D gene is possibly TRBD1 (6 bases). Trimming pared 7 bases from V and 7 bases from J, leaving 23 bases between. This CDR3 region has 14 residues. The germline V gene has CDR1 SQVTM and CDR2 ANQGSEA. The CDR3 DNA is TGCAGCGCCGTTACAGGGTCTGGGGCTTTAGAGCAGTACTTC. Translated, it gives CSAVTGSGALEQYF.

The J gene is TRBJ1-1, the V gene TRBV7-9, with 7 bases identical to TRBD1. This CDR3 has 15 amino acids. The junction had 10 bases not matched to a gene; V was cut back by 7 bases and J by 2 bases. Per the germline V gene, CDR1 is SEHNR and CDR2 is FQNEAQ (reference sequence). In DNA, the CDR3 is TGTGCCAGCACCCACGGGGACAGACAAAACACTGAAGCTTTCTTT. This encodes CASTHGDRQNTEAFF.

This sequence joins TRBV12-3 or TRBV12-4 and TRBJ1-1; D might be TRBD1 (5 bases). This CDR3 spans 14 amino acids. V lost 1 base to trimming and J lost 5 bases, with 11 bases between them. This CDR3 reads CASSLGYRMTEAFF. In DNA form, the CDR3 reads TGTGCCAGCAGTTTAGGTTACAGGATGACTGAAGCTTTCTTT.

This clonotype has more than one count but fewer than ten. The chain has TRBV20-1 and TRBJ2-1; 10 bases are a match to TRBD2. Germline CDR1 reads DFQATT; CDR2 reads SNEGSKA (reference sequence). The CDR3 extends over 15 amino acids. Trimming cost V 2 bases and J 6 bases; bases outside gene matches: 7. CDR3 nucleotides: TGCAGTGCTAGACCCGGGACTAGCGCTTTCAATGAGCAGTTCTTC. Amino acids: CSARPGTSAFNEQFF.

This clonotype was recorded a few times. The rearrangement uses TRBV18 and TRBJ1-2, with 7 positions matching TRBD1. In germline, CDR1 is KGHSH, CDR2 LQKENI. V gave up 6 bases and J gave up 2 bases; unmatched junction bases: 0. The CDR3 has 12 amino acids. The CDR3 DNA sequence: TGTGCCAGCTCGGGACAGAACTATGGCTACACCTTC. It translates to CASSGQNYGYTF.

This clonotype was observed at least ten times. J is TRBJ2-5 and V is TRBV4-2; maybe TRBD2 (6 bases). The V gene lost 3 bases and the J gene lost 3 bases, with 8 bases spanning the gap. The CDR3 loop spans 13 amino acids. Germline lookup yields CDR1 LGHNA and CDR2 YNFKEQ. The CDR3 coding sequence is TGTGCCAGCAGCCAGGCTAGCGAAGAGACCCAGTACTTC. Translating gives CASSQASEETQYF.

The V and J genes are TRBV15 and TRBJ1-3, with TRBD1 matching over 7 bases. Germline V gene sequence: CDR1 LNHNV, CDR2 YYDKDF (reference sequence). With 3 bases clipped from V and 0 bases from J, the junction kept 5 bases outside the gene matches. CDR3 size: 16 residues. The chain's CDR3 is CATSSHRGNSGNTIYF. As DNA, the CDR3 is TGTGCCACCAGCAGCCACAGGGGAAACTCTGGAAACACCATATATTTT.